Presented here are 17 T cell receptor beta chains from one specimen sequenced in a study of blood T cells in healthy people across ages. PCR was performed a second time for roughly 6 to 12 cycles using a sample-barcoded 5' primer and a J-beta primer mix. TCRdb recomputed calls from the 5' RACE reads with MiXCR, one row per CDR3 protein. The data hold just over 800,000 distinct CDR3 sequences, with about 62% observed a single time. The specimen sequenced was blood. These receptors all come from a man aged 25 to 40 in good health.

The chain is built from TRBV6-2 or TRBV6-3 and TRBJ2-7, with 8 bases matching TRBD1. The CDR3 runs 18 residues. The J segment lost 2 bases and the V segment lost 4 bases, leaving 16 bases of the junction unmatched. Germline-derived CDR1 and CDR2 are MNHEY and SVGEGT. CDR3 sequence: CASSCSGQGSTDPYEQYF. The CDR3 region has the DNA TGTGCCAGCAGTTGCTCCGGACAGGGTTCGACCGACCCCTACGAGCAGTACTTC.

This clonotype was recorded a few times. The genes are TRBV24-1 and TRBJ1-6, with 8 nucleotides matching TRBD1. The ends lost 3 bases at V and 6 bases at J; junction bases unmatched: 0. Germline CDR1 KGHDR, CDR2 SFDVKD. The CDR3 sequence is 14 residues long. The CDR3 reads CATSDGQGNSPLHF. CDR3 nucleotides: TGTGCCACCAGTGATGGACAGGGTAATTCACCCCTCCACTTT.

The chain is built from TRBV7-8 and TRBJ2-3, with D perhaps assigned TRBD1 or TRBD2 (5 bases each). The CDR3 totals 12 residues. V was pared by 5 bases and J by 13 bases, with 16 bases between. CDR1 SGHVS and CDR2 FQNEAQ come from the germline V gene. CDR3: CASSDPGRAEYF. The DNA of the CDR3 is TGTGCCAGCAGCGACCCGGGACGAGCGGAGTATTTT.

V is TRBV20-1 and J is TRBJ1-2; TRBD1 matches at 8 bases. Germline trimming cut 1 base from V and 4 bases from J; bases unmatched to any gene: 11. Germline values: CDR1 DFQATT, CDR2 SNEGSKA (reference sequence). CDR3 length equals 16 residues. The CDR3 loop reads CSARVGRGQLRYGYTF. The DNA for the CDR3 is TGCAGTGCTAGAGTGGGCAGGGGGCAACTCCGCTATGGCTACACCTTC.

This clonotype turned up a few times. The chain links TRBV6-5 to TRBJ2-7; D is possibly TRBD1 (6 bases). V lost 4 bases, J lost 0 bases, and 13 bases lay in between. The CDR3 contains 15 residues. Germline V CDR1 and CDR2: MNHEY, SVGAGI. DNA for the CDR3: TGTGCCAGCAGTTCCCCGGGACAAAGCTCCTACGAGCAGTACTTC. This encodes CASSSPGQSSYEQYF.

This sequence joins TRBV20-1 and TRBJ2-1; D unresolved. The length of the CDR3 is 15 residues. Per germline, CDR1 DFQATT and CDR2 SNEGSKA (reference sequence). The V and J ends lost 2 bases and 0 bases respectively, with 11 bases between them. CDR3 sequence: CSARYWENSYNEQFF. The CDR3 nucleotides are TGCAGTGCTAGATACTGGGAAAACTCCTACAATGAGCAGTTCTTC.

This clonotype was observed a few times. The chain carries TRBV25-1 and TRBJ1-1; D unresolved. The V gene lost 1 base and the J gene lost 5 bases, with 14 bases spanning the gap. This CDR3 contains 15 residues. The germline gives CDR1 MGHDK, CDR2 SYGVNS. CDR3 amino acids: CASSESASLRTEAFF. The CDR3 region has the DNA TGTGCCAGCAGTGAATCGGCATCTTTGAGGACTGAAGCTTTCTTT.

This clonotype was counted only a few times. This chain connects TRBV9 to TRBJ2-1; TRBD1 aligns across 11 bases. Germline values: CDR1 SGDLS, CDR2 YYNGEE. This CDR3 region has 17 residues. J gave up 9 bases and V 0 bases, and 11 bases lay outside the gene matches. The CDR3 nucleotides are TGTGCCAGCAGCGTAGCTGGCGGGACAGGGGGTGCAGGTGAGCAGTTCTTC. It translates to CASSVAGGTGGAGEQFF.

This clonotype was seen once. This chain joins TRBV20-1 and TRBJ2-5; 8 bases line up with TRBD1. The trim removed 6 bases at V and 4 bases at J, leaving 7 bases unmatched. CDR1 DFQATT and CDR2 SNEGSKA come from the germline V gene (reference sequence). CDR3 length equals 13 residues. Here the CDR3 reads CSAHDRGVETQYF. CDR3 in DNA: TGCAGTGCCCACGACAGGGGAGTAGAGACCCAGTACTTC.

This sequence joins TRBV18 and TRBJ2-6; no definite D call. The V end lost 0 bases, the J end lost 2 bases, and 8 bases lay between the germline ends. The CDR3 covers 16 residues. The germline V gene has CDR1 KGHSH and CDR2 LQKENI. CDR3 DNA: TGTGCCAGCTCACCACCCAGTGGGCCTGGGGCCAACGTCCTGACTTTC. Its protein is CASSPPSGPGANVLTF.

This sequence joins TRBV9 and TRBJ2-3; 11 nucleotides agree with TRBD2. Germline V gene lookup returns CDR1 SGDLS and CDR2 YYNGEE. This CDR3 region has 15 residues. Germline trimming cut 5 bases from V and 3 bases from J; bases unmatched to any gene: 5. The CDR3 spells CASSVTSGVTDTQYF. CDR3 DNA sequence: TGTGCCAGCAGTGTGACTAGCGGGGTGACAGATACGCAGTATTTT. Using reference TRBV9 and TRBJ2-3 for the parts outside the CDR3, the full variable domain is DSGVTQTPKHLITATGQRVTLRCSPRSGDLSVYWYQQSLDQGLQFLIQYYNGEERAKGNILERFSAQQFPDLHSELNLSSLELGDSALYFCASSVTSGVTDTQYFGPGTRLTVL.

This clonotype was seen once. The rearrangement joins TRBV4-1 to TRBJ2-3; TRBD2 agrees at 7 bases. CDR3 length equals 13 residues. The germline gives CDR1 MGHRA, CDR2 YSYEKL. V trimming: 5 bases; J trimming: 9 bases; junction bases outside the gene matches: 8. The CDR3 region has the DNA TGCGCCAGCAGCACCTCCGGGACTAACACGCAGTATTTT. Its protein product is CASSTSGTNTQYF.

This clonotype was detected many times. The V call is TRBV4-2, the J call TRBJ2-3, with 7 bases matching TRBD2. Germline values: CDR1 LGHNA, CDR2 YNFKEQ. V was pared by 1 base and J by 0 bases, with 4 bases of the junction left unmatched. There are 16 residues in the CDR3. The CDR3 region has the DNA TGTGCCAGCAGCCAAGCCGCTAGCGGTAGCACAGATACGCAGTATTTT. Translating it yields CASSQAASGSTDTQYF.

The chain has TRBV7-2 and TRBJ2-5, with 13 bases matching TRBD2. TRBJ2-7 matches the DNA end more closely, so the J call is doubtful. CDR3 size: 14 residues. Per germline, CDR1 SGHTA and CDR2 FQGNSA. CDR3 coding DNA: TGTGCCAGCAGCTTAACTAGCGGGGGGGTCGAGCAGTACTTC. Translation: CASSLTSGGVEQYF.

This clonotype was picked up a small number of times. V is TRBV28 and J is TRBJ2-7; D could derive from TRBD1 or TRBD2 (5 bases each). Germline lookup yields CDR1 MDHEN and CDR2 SYDVKM. The CDR3 is 15 residues long. V shed 5 bases and J shed 0 bases, with 14 bases lying between them. Here the CDR3 reads CASSLGTASSYEQYF. As DNA, the CDR3 is TGTGCCAGCAGTCTGGGGACGGCGAGCTCCTACGAGCAGTACTTC.

This chain links TRBV28 with TRBJ2-7, with TRBD2 matching over 8 bases. V dropped 2 bases and J dropped 1; count of bases not matched to a gene: 7. The CDR3 consists of 16 residues. Per the germline V gene, CDR1 is MDHEN and CDR2 is SYDVKM. CDR3 region: CASSLAGGSWSYEQYF. The CDR3 coding sequence is TGTGCCAGCAGTTTAGCGGGAGGCTCCTGGTCCTACGAGCAGTACTTC.

In this sample, this clonotype turned up a few times. V gene TRBV6-2 or TRBV6-3 combines with J gene TRBJ2-1; maybe TRBD2 (5 bases). Between the trimmed V and J ends, which lost 2 bases and 7 bases, there was a span of 9 bases. The germline gives CDR1 MNHEY, CDR2 SVGEGT. The CDR3 consists of 13 residues. CDR3 residues: CASSYSGLNEQFF. The CDR3 DNA sequence: TGTGCCAGCAGTTACAGTGGACTTAATGAGCAGTTCTTC.